This T cell receptor beta chain is drawn from a study of blood T cell repertoires in COVID-19. Study overall: From T cells, B-cell-depleted T cells, or PBMCs came the material, which was cDNA or gDNA.

Germline values: CDR1 SQVTM, CDR2 ANQGSEA. The CDR3 sequence is 15 residues long. Trimming took off 2 bases at V and 2 bases at J, with 15 bases between the two ends. The method was immunoSEQ multiplex PCR; TCRdb's version includes in-frame clones alone and lacks a portion of them. The sample holds about 190,000 clones, roughly 80% seen once. Sequenced material: peripheral blood. The receptor was isolated from a human donor in a cohort sampled during active COVID-19. V and J are TRBV29-1 and TRBJ2-5; D unresolved. In DNA form, the CDR3 reads TGCAGCGTTGAAATTTCGTTCTTACGGCAAGAGACCCAGTACTTC. This sequence encodes CSVEISFLRQETQYF.